The 16 T cell receptor beta chains below were found in one sample sequenced in a study of blood T cells in healthy people across ages. A second PCR, run for about 6 to 12 cycles, used a sample-barcoded 5' primer plus a J-beta primer mix. TCRdb passed the 5' RACE reads through MiXCR, listing each CDR3 protein once. The table has about 730,000 distinct CDR3 sequences, 35% to 45% seen once. Material for sequencing was blood. Receptor source: an older woman in good health.

The chain joins TRBV20-1 to TRBJ2-1; 12 bases are shared with TRBD2. Per the germline V gene, CDR1 is DFQATT and CDR2 is SNEGSKA (reference sequence). J was trimmed by 6 bases and V by 0 bases; bases with no gene match: 9. CDR3 length: 17 amino acids. Here the CDR3 DNA reads TGCAGTGCTAGAGACCCCTGGACTAGCGGGGAGACCAATGAGCAGTTCTTC. It encodes CSARDPWTSGETNEQFF.

This clonotype occurred a few times. This chain joins TRBV12-5 and TRBJ2-5; TRBD1 matches 7 bases. CDR3 length: 15 amino acids. V was pared by 7 bases and J by 2 bases, with 10 bases of the junction left unmatched. Germline assignment: CDR1 LGHNT and CDR2 FRNRAP. The CDR3 nucleotides read TGTGCTAGTGCCCCCGGGACAGATATACAAGAGACCCAGTACTTC. Translated: CASAPGTDIQETQYF. Filled out from reference TRBV12-5 and TRBJ2-5, the complete variable domain reads DARVTQTPRHKVTEMGQEVTMRCQPILGHNTVFWYRQTMMQGLELLAYFRNRAPLDDSGMPKDRFSAEMPDATLATLKIQPSEPRDSAVYFCASAPGTDIQETQYFGPGTRLLVL.

This clonotype came up many times. The gene calls are TRBV10-3 and TRBJ2-7; D ambiguous. The CDR3 totals 12 residues. CDR1 ENHRY and CDR2 SYGVKD come from the germline V gene. The ends were cut back, 10 bases at V and 4 bases at J, with 14 bases in the middle. This CDR3 is CATLGSGYEQYF. The CDR3 DNA sequence: TGTGCCACATTGGGGTCCGGGTACGAGCAGTACTTC.

This clonotype turned up a few times. This chain joins TRBV18 and TRBJ1-6; no reliable D call. Germline-derived CDR1 and CDR2 are KGHSH and LQKENI. V was cut by 3 bases and J by 8 bases, with 11 bases left in between. The CDR3 is 14 amino acids. The CDR3 DNA reads TGTGCCAGCTCACCTCAGAAAGGCCATTCACCCCTCCACTTT. Translation: CASSPQKGHSPLHF.

The chain is built from TRBV25-1 and TRBJ1-1; D perhaps matches TRBD1 (5 bases). Germline values: CDR1 MGHDK, CDR2 SYGVNS. V lost 6 bases to trimming and J lost 0 bases, with 11 bases between them. The CDR3 consists of 14 residues. DNA for the CDR3: TGTGCCAGCAGGGGGACGACTTTGAACACTGAAGCTTTCTTT. Translation gives CASRGTTLNTEAFF.

This clonotype was observed at least ten times. The chain joins TRBV18 to TRBJ2-7, with D unresolved. This CDR3 has 13 residues. Per germline, CDR1 KGHSH and CDR2 LQKENI. The V gene lost 2 bases and the J gene lost 2 bases, with 7 bases spanning the gap. For the CDR3, the DNA is TGTGCCAGCTCACCAGGGCTTACCTACGAGCAGTACTTC. It encodes CASSPGLTYEQYF.

This clonotype was counted many times. CDR3 protein: CASSLQGGTYNEQFF. The CDR3 DNA follows: TGTGCCAGCAGCCTACAGGGCGGGACCTACAATGAGCAGTTCTTC. This chain joins TRBV7-2 and TRBJ2-1; either TRBD1 or TRBD2 may supply D (6 bases each). The length of the CDR3 is 15 residues. Germline CDR1 SGHTA, CDR2 FQGNSA. Deletions cut 5 bases from V and 2 bases from J, with 13 bases between.

The chain has TRBV24-1 and TRBJ2-1; 7 nucleotides match TRBD2. Trimming removed 10 bases from V and 8 bases from J; junction bases left unmatched: 13. The germline V gene encodes CDR1 KGHDR and CDR2 SFDVKD. The CDR3 length is 14 residues. The CDR3 reads CATQTSVRRDEQFF. The CDR3 nucleotides read TGTGCCACTCAAACTAGCGTGAGGAGAGATGAGCAGTTCTTC.

Written as DNA, the CDR3 is TGTGCCAGCAGCGCCTTTGGATCGGGGGTAGCCAAAAACATTCAGTACTTC. It codes for CASSAFGSGVAKNIQYF. The chain uses TRBV9 and TRBJ2-4, with D tentatively TRBD2 (6 bases). The length of the CDR3 is 17 residues. CDR1 and CDR2 from the germline V gene are SGDLS and YYNGEE. The V and J ends lost 3 bases and 0 bases respectively, with 16 bases between them.

This clonotype was seen at least ten times. The chain uses TRBV29-1 and TRBJ2-1, with D unresolved. Germline V gene data show CDR1 as SQVTM and CDR2 as ANQGSEA. V lost 4 bases to trimming and J lost 8 bases, with 9 bases between them. CDR3 length equals 11 residues. DNA of the CDR3: TGCAGCGTTGTGAGTTGGGATGAGCAGTTCTTC. This sequence encodes CSVVSWDEQFF.

Only a few counts were recorded for this clonotype. CDR3 coding DNA: TGCAGCACGGGACAGTCCACAGATACGCAGTATTTT. Protein sequence: CSTGQSTDTQYF. The chain has TRBV29-1 and TRBJ2-3, with 7 bases lining up with TRBD1. Per the germline V gene, CDR1 is SQVTM and CDR2 is ANQGSEA. The V segment lost 8 bases and the J segment 2 bases; nucleotides outside the gene matches: 4. The CDR3 runs to 12 residues.

Many counts were recorded for this clonotype. The chain combines TRBV29-1 with TRBJ2-3, with 9 bases identical to TRBD1. V shed 1 base, J shed 6 bases, and the junction held 2 bases outside the gene matches. Germline loops: CDR1 SQVTM, CDR2 ANQGSEA. This CDR3 comprises 13 residues. The CDR3 DNA sequence: TGCAGCGTTGAAGTTGGACAGGGGGATACGCAGTATTTT. Translated: CSVEVGQGDTQYF.

This clonotype was observed a handful of times. This chain links TRBV15 with TRBJ2-7, with 7 positions matching TRBD1. The CDR3 extends over 18 amino acids. The germline gives CDR1 LNHNV, CDR2 YYDKDF (reference sequence). V was pared by 1 base and J by 1 base, with 13 bases of the junction left unmatched. In DNA, the CDR3 is TGTGCCACCAGCAGAGGTATAGACAGGGCCCTTCATTCCTACGAGCAGTACTTC. Its translation: CATSRGIDRALHSYEQYF.

J is TRBJ2-6 and V is TRBV14, with a tentative D call TRBD1 (5 bases). Trimming removed 1 base at V and 0 bases at J, with 10 bases between. Germline V gene lookup returns CDR1 SGHDN and CDR2 FVKESK. This CDR3 is built from 17 residues. The CDR3 nucleotides read TGTGCCAGCAGCCAAGTAGGGGTCTCCTCTGGGGCCAACGTCCTGACTTTC. Its protein product is CASSQVGVSSGANVLTF.

This clonotype has only a few counts. The chain employs TRBV6-2 or TRBV6-3 and TRBJ2-1; 10 bases align to TRBD2. J gave up 8 bases and V 2 bases, and 18 bases lay outside the gene matches. The CDR3 extends over 19 amino acids. CDR1 is MNHEY and CDR2 is SVGEGT in the germline V gene. CDR3 DNA sequence: TGTGCCAGCAGTTACCCCCGACTAGCGGGCCCCCCGAGGGGGCATGAGCAGTTCTTC. Translation: CASSYPRLAGPPRGHEQFF.

The chain employs TRBV30 and TRBJ1-2, with no clear D. V shed 4 bases and J shed 4 bases, with 10 bases lying between them. Germline assignment: CDR1 GTSNPN and CDR2 SVGIG (reference sequence). This CDR3 contains 12 residues. The CDR3, as DNA: TGTGCCTGGACCCCGGCGGGCTATGGCTACACCTTC. It codes for CAWTPAGYGYTF.